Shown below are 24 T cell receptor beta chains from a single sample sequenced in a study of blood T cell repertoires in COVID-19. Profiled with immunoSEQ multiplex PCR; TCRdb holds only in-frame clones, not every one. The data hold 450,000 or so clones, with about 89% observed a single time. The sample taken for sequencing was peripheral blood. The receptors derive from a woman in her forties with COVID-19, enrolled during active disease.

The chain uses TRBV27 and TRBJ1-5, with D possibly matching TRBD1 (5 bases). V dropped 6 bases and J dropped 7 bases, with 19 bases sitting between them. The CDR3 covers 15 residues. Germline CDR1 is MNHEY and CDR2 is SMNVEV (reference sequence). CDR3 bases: TGTGCCAGCAGATTGTATCAGGGCGCGGAGCAGCCCCAGCATTTT. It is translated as CASRLYQGAEQPQHF.

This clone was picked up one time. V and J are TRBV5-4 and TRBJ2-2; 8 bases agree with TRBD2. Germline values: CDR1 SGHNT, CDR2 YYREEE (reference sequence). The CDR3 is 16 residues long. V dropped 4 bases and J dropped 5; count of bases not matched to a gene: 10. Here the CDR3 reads CASSPVSGGRTGELFF. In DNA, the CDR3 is TGTGCCAGCAGCCCCGTGAGCGGGGGCCGTACCGGGGAGCTGTTTTTT.

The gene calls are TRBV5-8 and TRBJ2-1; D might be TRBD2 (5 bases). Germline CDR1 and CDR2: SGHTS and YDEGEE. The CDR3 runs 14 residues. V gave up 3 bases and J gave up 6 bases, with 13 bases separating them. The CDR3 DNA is TGTGCCAGCAGCTCCGGACTGATAAGCAATGAGCAGTTCTTC. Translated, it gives CASSSGLISNEQFF.

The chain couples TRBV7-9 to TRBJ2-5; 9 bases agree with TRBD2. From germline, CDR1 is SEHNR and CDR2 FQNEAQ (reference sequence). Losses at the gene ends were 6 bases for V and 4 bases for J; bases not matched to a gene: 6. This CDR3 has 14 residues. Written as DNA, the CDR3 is TGTGCCAGCAGGATAGCGGGAGTCGGAGAGACCCAGTACTTC. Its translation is CASRIAGVGETQYF.

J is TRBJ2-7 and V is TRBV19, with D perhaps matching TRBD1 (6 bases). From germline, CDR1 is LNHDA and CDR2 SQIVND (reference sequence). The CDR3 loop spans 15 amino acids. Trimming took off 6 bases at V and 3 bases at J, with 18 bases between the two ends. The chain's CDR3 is CASRDSHLGYYEQYF. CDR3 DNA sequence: TGTGCCAGTAGGGACAGCCATCTCGGTTACTACGAGCAGTACTTC.

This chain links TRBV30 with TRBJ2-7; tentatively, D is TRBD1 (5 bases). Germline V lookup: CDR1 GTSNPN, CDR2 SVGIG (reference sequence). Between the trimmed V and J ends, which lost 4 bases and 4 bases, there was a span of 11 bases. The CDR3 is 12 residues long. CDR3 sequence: CAWTQGSYEQYF. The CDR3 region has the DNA TGTGCCTGGACCCAGGGCTCGTACGAGCAGTACTTC.

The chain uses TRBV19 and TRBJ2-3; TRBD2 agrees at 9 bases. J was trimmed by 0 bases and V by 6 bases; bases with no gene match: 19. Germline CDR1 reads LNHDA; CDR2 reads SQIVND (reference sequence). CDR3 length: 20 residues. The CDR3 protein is CASSTPGLAALRSSTDTQYF. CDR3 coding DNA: TGTGCCAGTAGCACTCCGGGACTAGCTGCACTTCGATCTAGCACAGATACGCAGTATTTT.

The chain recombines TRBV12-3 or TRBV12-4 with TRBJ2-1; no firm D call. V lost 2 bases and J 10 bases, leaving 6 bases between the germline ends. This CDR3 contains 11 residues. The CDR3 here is CASSLSAEQFF. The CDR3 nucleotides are TGTGCCAGCAGTTTATCTGCGGAGCAGTTCTTC.

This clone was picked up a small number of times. CDR3 protein: CASSLTVDTGYTF. CDR3 coding DNA: TGTGCCAGCAGCTTAACGGTTGACACTGGCTACACCTTC. The rearrangement links TRBV7-3 to TRBJ1-2, with D unclear. V was pared by 0 bases and J by 7 bases, with 9 bases between. This CDR3 spans 13 amino acids. CDR1 and CDR2 (germline): SGHTA, FQGTGA.

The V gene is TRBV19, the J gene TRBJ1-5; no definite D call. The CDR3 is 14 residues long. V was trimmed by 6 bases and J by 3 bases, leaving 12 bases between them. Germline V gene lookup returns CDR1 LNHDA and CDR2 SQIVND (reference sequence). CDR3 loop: CASRRLANNQPQHF. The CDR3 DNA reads TGTGCCAGTAGGAGACTGGCCAACAATCAGCCCCAGCATTTT.

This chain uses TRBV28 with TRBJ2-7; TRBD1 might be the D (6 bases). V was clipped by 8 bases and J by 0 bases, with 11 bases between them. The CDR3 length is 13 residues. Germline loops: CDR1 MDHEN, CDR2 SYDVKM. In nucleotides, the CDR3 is TGTGCCAGCGAGGGACAAAGCTCCTACGAGCAGTACTTC. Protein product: CASEGQSSYEQYF.

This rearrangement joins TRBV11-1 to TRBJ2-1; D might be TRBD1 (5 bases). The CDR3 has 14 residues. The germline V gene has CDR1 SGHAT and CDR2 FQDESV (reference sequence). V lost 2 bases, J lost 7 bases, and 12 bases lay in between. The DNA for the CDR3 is TGTGCCAGCAGCTTAAGCAGGGAATGGAATGAGCAGTTCTTC. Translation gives CASSLSREWNEQFF.

The chain's CDR3 is CATSSAHQGEQYF. The CDR3 coding sequence is TGTGCCACCTCGTCCGCCCATCAGGGCGAGCAGTACTTC. The rearrangement uses TRBV27 and TRBJ2-7, with TRBD1 as a possible D gene (5 bases). CDR1 and CDR2 (germline): MNHEY, SMNVEV (reference sequence). V lost 10 bases and J lost 6, with 19 bases in between. The CDR3 consists of 13 residues.

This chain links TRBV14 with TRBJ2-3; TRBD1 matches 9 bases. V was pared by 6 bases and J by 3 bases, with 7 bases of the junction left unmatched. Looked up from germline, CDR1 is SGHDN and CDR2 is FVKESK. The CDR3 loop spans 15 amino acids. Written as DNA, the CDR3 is TGTGCCAGCAGTTCACTCGGACAGGGGACAGATACGCAGTATTTT. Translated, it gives CASSSLGQGTDTQYF. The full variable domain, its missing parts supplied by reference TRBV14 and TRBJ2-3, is EAGVTQFPSHSVIEKGQTVTLRCDPISGHDNLYWYRRVMGKEIKFLLHFVKESKQDESGMPNNRFLAERTGGTYSTLKVQPAELEDSGVYFCASSSLGQGTDTQYFGPGTRLTVL.

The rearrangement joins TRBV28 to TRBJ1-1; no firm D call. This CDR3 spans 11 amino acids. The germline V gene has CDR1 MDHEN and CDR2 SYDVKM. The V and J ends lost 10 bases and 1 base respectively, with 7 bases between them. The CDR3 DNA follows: TGTGCCACCCTCTCGAACACTGAAGCTTTCTTT. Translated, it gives CATLSNTEAFF. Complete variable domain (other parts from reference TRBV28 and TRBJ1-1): DVKVTQSSRYLVKRTGEKVFLECVQDMDHENMFWYRQDPGLGLRLIYFSYDVKMKEKGDIPEGYSVSREKKERFSLILESASTNQTSMYLCATLSNTEAFFGQGTRLTVV.

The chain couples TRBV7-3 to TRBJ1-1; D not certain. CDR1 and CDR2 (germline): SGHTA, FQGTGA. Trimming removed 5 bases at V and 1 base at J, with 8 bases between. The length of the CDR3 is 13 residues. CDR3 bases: TGTGCCAGCAGCGCCACACGGAACACTGAAGCTTTCTTT. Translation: CASSATRNTEAFF.

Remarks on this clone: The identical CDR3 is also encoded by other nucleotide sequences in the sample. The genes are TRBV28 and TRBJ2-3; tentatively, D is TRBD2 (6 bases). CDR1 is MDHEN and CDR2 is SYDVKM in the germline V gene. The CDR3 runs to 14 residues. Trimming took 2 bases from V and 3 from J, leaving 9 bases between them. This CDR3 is CASSLTGRTDTQYF. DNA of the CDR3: TGTGCCAGCAGTTTAACCGGGAGAACAGATACGCAGTATTTT. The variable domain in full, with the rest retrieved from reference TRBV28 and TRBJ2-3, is DVKVTQSSRYLVKRTGEKVFLECVQDMDHENMFWYRQDPGLGLRLIYFSYDVKMKEKGDIPEGYSVSREKKERFSLILESASTNQTSMYLCASSLTGRTDTQYFGPGTRLTVL.

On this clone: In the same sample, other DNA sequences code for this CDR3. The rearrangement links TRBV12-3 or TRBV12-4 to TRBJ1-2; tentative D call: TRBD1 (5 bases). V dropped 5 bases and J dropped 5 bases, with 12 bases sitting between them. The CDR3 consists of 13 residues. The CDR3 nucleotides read TGTGCCAGCAGTCCCGACAGCTTGTATGGCTACACCTTC. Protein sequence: CASSPDSLYGYTF.

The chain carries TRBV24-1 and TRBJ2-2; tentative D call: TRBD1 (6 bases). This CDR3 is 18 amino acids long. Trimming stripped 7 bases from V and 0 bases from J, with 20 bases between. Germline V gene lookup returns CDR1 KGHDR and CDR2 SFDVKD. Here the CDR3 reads CATSRRSVGASNTGELFF. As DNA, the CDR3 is TGTGCCACCAGCCGTAGAAGTGTGGGGGCGTCGAACACCGGGGAGCTGTTTTTT.

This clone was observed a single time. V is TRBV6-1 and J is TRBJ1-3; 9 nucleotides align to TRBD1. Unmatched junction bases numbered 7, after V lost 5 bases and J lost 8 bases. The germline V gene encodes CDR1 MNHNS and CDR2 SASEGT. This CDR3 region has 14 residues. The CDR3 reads CASSSLQGADTIYF. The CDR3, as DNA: TGTGCCAGCAGTTCCTTACAGGGGGCAGACACCATATATTTT.

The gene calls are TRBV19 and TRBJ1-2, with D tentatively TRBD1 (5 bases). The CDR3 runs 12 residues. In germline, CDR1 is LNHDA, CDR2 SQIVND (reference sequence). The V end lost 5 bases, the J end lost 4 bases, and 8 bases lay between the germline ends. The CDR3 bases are TGTGCCAGTAGTGACAGCCTCTATGGCTACACCTTC. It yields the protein CASSDSLYGYTF.

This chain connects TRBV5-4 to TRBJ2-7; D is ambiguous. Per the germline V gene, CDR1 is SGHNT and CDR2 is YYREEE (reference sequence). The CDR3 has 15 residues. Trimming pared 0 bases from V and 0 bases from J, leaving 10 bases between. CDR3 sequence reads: CASSLDSLSSYEQYF. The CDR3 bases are TGTGCCAGCAGCTTGGACAGCCTGAGCTCCTACGAGCAGTACTTC.

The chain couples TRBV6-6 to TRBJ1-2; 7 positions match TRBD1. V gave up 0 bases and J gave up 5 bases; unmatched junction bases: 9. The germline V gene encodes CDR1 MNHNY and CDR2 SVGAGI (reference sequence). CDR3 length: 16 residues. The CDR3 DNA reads TGTGCCAGCAGTTACTCCCCGTGGGACAGTAAATATGGCTACACCTTC. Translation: CASSYSPWDSKYGYTF.

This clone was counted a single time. The CDR3 DNA sequence: TGTGCCAGCAGCGTATACGGACAGGGTAGCACAGATACGCAGTATTTT. Amino acids: CASSVYGQGSTDTQYF. The chain uses TRBV9 and TRBJ2-3; 8 bases are a match to TRBD1. The CDR3 is made up of 16 amino acids. The trim removed 1 base at V and 0 bases at J, leaving 4 bases unmatched. Per the germline V gene, CDR1 is SGDLS and CDR2 is YYNGEE.